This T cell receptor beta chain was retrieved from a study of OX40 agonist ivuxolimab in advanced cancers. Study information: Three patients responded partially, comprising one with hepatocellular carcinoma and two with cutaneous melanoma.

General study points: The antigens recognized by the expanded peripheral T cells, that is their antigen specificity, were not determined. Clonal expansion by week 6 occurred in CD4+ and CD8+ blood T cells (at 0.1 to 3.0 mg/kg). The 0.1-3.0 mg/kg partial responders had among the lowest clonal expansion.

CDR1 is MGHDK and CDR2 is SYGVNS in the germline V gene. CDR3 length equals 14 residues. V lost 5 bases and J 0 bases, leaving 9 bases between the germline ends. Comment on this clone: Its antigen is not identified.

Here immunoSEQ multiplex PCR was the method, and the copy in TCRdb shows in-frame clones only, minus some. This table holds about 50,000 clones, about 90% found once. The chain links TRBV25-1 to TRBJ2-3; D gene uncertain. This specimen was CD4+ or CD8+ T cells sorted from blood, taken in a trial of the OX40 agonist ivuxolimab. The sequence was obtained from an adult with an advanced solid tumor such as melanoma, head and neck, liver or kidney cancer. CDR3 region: CASSRFASTDTQYF. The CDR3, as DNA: TGTGCCAGCAGTAGATTCGCCAGCACAGATACGCAGTATTTT.